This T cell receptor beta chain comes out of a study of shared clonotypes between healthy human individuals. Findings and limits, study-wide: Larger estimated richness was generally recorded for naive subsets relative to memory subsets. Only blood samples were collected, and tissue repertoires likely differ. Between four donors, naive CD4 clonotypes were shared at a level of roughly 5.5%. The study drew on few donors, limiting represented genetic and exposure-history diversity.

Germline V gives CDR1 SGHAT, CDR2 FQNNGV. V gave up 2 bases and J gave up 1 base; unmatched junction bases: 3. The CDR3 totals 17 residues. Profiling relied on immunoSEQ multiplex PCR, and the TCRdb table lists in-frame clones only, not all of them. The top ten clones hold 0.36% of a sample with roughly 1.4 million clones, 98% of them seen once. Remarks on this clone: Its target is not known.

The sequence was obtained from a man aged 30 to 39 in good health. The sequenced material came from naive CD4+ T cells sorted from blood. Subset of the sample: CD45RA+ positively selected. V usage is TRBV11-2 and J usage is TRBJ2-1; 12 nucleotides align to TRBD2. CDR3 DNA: TGTGCCAGCAGCTTATGGCTAGCGGGAGGGTCCTACAATGAGCAGTTCTTC. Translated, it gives CASSLWLAGGSYNEQFF.